This T cell receptor beta chain was obtained from a study of post-analysis software for immune sequencing data. General study findings and limits: In patients, TRBV5-6, TRBV5-1 and TRBV20-1 belonged to roughly 5 TRBV segments found more frequently than in controls. Versus controls, multiple sclerosis patients showed significantly lower diversity (normalized Chao1). Batch-mates among the samples co-clustered strongly by F measure.

Details on this clonotype: The antigen is undetermined. A much larger clone differs by one base, so this may be a read error.

Incorporated into the TCR beta cDNA libraries were unique molecular identifiers, which served to reduce PCR and sequencing biases. TCRdb reprocessed the PCR reads with MiXCR, giving one entry per CDR3 protein. The sample lists about 200,000 distinct CDR3 sequences, 29% seen once, with roughly 3.4% in the top ten. The CDR3 spans 17 residues. Per germline, CDR1 SEHNR and CDR2 FQNEAQ (reference sequence). V shed 4 bases and J 7 bases; nucleotides not matched to a gene: 14. This clonotype was sampled from a girl under 18 with multiple sclerosis. Sample: blood. The chain combines TRBV7-9 with TRBJ2-7; 12 bases match TRBD2. Written as DNA, the CDR3 is TGTGCCAGCAGCTATAGTAGGGGGACTAGCGGGTACAATGAGCAGTACTTC. Amino acid sequence: CASSYSRGTSGYNEQYF.